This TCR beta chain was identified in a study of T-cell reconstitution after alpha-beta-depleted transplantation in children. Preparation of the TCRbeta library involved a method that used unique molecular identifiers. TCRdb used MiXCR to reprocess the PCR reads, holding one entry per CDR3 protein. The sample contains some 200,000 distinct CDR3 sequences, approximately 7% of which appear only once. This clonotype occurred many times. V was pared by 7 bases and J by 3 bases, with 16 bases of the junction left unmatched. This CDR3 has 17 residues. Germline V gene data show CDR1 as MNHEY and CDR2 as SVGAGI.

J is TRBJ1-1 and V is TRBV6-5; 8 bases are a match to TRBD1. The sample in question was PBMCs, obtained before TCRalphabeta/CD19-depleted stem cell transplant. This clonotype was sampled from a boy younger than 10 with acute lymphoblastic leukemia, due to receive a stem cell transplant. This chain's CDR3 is CASKLDRGDGRYTEAFF. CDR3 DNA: TGTGCCAGCAAACTCGACAGGGGTGATGGAAGGTACACTGAAGCTTTCTTT.